Listed below are T cell receptor beta chains from one sample, sequenced in a study of blood T cell repertoires in COVID-19. Clones were read by immunoSEQ multiplex PCR, and TCRdb kept only the in-frame ones, dropping some. The data hold a few hundred thousand clones, with around four fifths observed a single time. The sample taken for sequencing was peripheral blood. Source of these receptors: a man between 60 and 75 years old who had recovered from COVID-19. Each CDR3 is given without its conserved first and last residue. Each record gives: V gene, D gene, CDR3 protein. A D gene is named only where the DNA matches it firmly.

TRBV5-6,TRBD1,ASSWPGQGAREQY
TRBV6-4,TRBD1,ASSETGTGDEKLF
TRBV10-3,TRBD2,AISDPTSSGSLKTQY
TRBV15,.,ATSIKRNQPQH
TRBV5-1,TRBD2,ASRATSGVSTDTQY
TRBV9,TRBD2,ASSPTTLSGGEQF
TRBV6-5,TRBD1,ASRSTGLGNTIY
TRBV19,.,ASRKELVAGELF
TRBV29-1,TRBD2,SVVASGSNGDEQF
TRBV4-2,.,ASSQDSGFGAGNTIY
TRBV3-1/TRBV3-2,.,ASSQGRPAYEQY
TRBV9,.,ASARAPDFYEQY
TRBV5-1,TRBD1,ASSLAGGTEKLF
TRBV5-6,TRBD2,ASSLYGGTNTGELF
TRBV5-8,TRBD1,ASSLGTGHTDTQY
TRBV29-1,TRBD2,SAPLAGEADTQY
TRBV14,TRBD1,ASSPRATRRTGETQY
TRBV30,.,ASQEGSYEQY
TRBV5-1,.,ASSLGSGTYEQY
TRBV7-9,.,ASSSGTHTDTQY
TRBV13,.,ASSFTEYRHTEAF
TRBV5-1,TRBD2,ASSQQVSGGEQY
TRBV3-1/TRBV3-2,TRBD1,ASSPKDRFNQPQH
TRBV6-1,.,ASSESEGNTIY
TRBV19,TRBD1,ATQRQGFSNQPQH
TRBV18,TRBD1,ASSRDSQETQY